This T cell receptor beta chain was recovered during a study of OX40 agonist ivuxolimab in advanced cancers. TCRdb's copy holds only in-frame clones and misses some; the assay was immunoSEQ multiplex PCR. Of almost 85,000 clones in the sample, around 84% were seen once. Study-wide findings and caveats: The antigen specificity of the peripheral T cells (those that were expanded) was not determined.

The cohort excluded patients with autoimmune disease history or systemic immunosuppression. Points on this clone: No antigen is known for it.

The sequence derives from an adult with an advanced solid tumor such as melanoma, head and neck, liver or kidney cancer. The source was CD4+ or CD8+ T cells sorted from blood, collected in a trial of the OX40 agonist ivuxolimab.

The DNA of the CDR3 is TGTGCCAGCAGCGGATTGGGACAGGCCGGCTATGGCTACACCTTC. This sequence encodes CASSGLGQAGYGYTF. This sequence joins TRBV14 and TRBJ1-2, with 8 nucleotides matching TRBD1. CDR3 length: 15 amino acids. Germline V gene lookup returns CDR1 SGHDN and CDR2 FVKESK. V lost 5 bases, J lost 4 bases, and 9 bases stayed unmatched.